A selection of T cell receptor beta chains follows, all from one sample in a study of blood T cell repertoires in COVID-19. Profiling relied on immunoSEQ multiplex PCR, and the TCRdb table lists in-frame clones only, not all of them. Of around 110,000 clones listed, about 64% are singletons. Sequencing input: peripheral blood. The receptors here all came from a human donor with acute or convalescent COVID-19. The donor label of this sample is uncertain. Each CDR3 is given with its conserved first and last residue. D genes are given only for firm matches. Clone size is shown for a subset of rows, as once, few, many or a class of expanded clone.

D	V	size	J	CDR3	DNA
.	TRBV5-1	few	TRBJ1-5	CASSIGGYSNQPQHF	TGCGCCAGCAGTATAGGGGGTTATAGCAATCAGCCCCAGCATTTT
.	TRBV18	.	TRBJ2-3	CASSPDYLSTDTQYF	TGTGCCAGCTCACCGGACTACCTGAGCACAGATACGCAGTATTTT
.	TRBV5-8	.	TRBJ1-5	CASRRYSNQPQHF	TGTGCCAGCCGGCGGTATAGCAATCAGCCCCAGCATTTT
.	TRBV23-1	once	TRBJ1-5	CASSQSEGGRNQPQHF	TGCGCCAGCAGTCAATCGGAAGGGGGAAGGAATCAGCCCCAGCATTTT
.	TRBV12-3/TRBV12-4	.	TRBJ2-3	CASSLAGADTQYF	TGTGCCAGCAGTTTAGCGGGGGCCGATACGCAGTATTTT
TRBD2	TRBV28	once	TRBJ2-5	CASSTSDGRETQYF	TGTGCCAGCAGTACTAGCGATGGGAGGGAGACCCAGTACTTC
.	TRBV3-1/TRBV3-2	.	TRBJ1-1	CASSSLLYTEAFF	TGTGCCAGCAGCTCCCTACTGTACACTGAAGCTTTCTTT
.	TRBV30	.	TRBJ1-4	CAWSVSSSGKLFF	TGTGCCTGGAGTGTAAGTTCTTCGGGAAAACTGTTTTTT
.	TRBV18	.	TRBJ2-1	CASSMNRNYNEQFF	TGTGCCAGCTCAATGAACAGGAATTACAATGAGCAGTTCTTC
.	TRBV5-1	.	TRBJ2-3	CASSGGAYSTDTQYF	TGCGCCAGCAGCGGGGGGGCCTATAGCACAGATACGCAGTATTTT
.	TRBV28	.	TRBJ1-1	CASIERNTEAFF	TGTGCCTCTATAGAGAGGAACACTGAAGCTTTCTTT
TRBD1	TRBV7-9	few	TRBJ1-2	CASSVMTGGYGYTF	TGTGCCAGCAGCGTAATGACAGGGGGTTATGGCTACACCTTC
.	TRBV7-2	.	TRBJ1-6	CASSADSNSPLHF	TGTGCCAGCAGCGCCGACAGCAATTCACCCCTCCACTTT